This T cell receptor (beta chain) derives from a study of blood T cell repertoires in COVID-19. On the study more broadly: COVID-19 samples, acute and convalescent, were from the United States, Italy and Spain.

The table came from immunoSEQ multiplex PCR; TCRdb's copy has only in-frame clones and leaves some out. This sample has 200,000 to 250,000 clones, with approximately 80% found just once. This clone has more than one count but fewer than ten. The CDR3 has 17 residues. The chain couples TRBV21-1 to TRBJ2-2; the D call of TRBD1 is as the table states it, not checked on the DNA. TRBV21-1 is deemed a pseudogene. This clonotype was sampled from a man between 50 and 59 years old with active or convalescent COVID-19. The sequenced sample was peripheral blood. The chain's CDR3 is CASSKFDGHMNTGELFF. The CDR3 DNA follows: TGTGCCAGCAGCAAATTCGACGGACACATGAACACCGGGGAGCTGTTTTTT.